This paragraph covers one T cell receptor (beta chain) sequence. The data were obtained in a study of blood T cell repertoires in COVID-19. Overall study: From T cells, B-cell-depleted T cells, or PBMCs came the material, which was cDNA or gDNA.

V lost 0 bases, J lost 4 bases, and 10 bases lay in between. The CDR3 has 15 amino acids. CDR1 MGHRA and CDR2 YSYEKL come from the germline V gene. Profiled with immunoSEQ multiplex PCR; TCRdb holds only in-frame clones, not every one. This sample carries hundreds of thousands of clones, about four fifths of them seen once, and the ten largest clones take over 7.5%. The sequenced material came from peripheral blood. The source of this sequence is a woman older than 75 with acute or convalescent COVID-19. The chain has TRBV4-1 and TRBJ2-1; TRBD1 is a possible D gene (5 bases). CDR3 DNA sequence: TGCGCCAGCAGCCAAGATAGGACAAAATACAATGAGCAGTTCTTC. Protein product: CASSQDRTKYNEQFF.